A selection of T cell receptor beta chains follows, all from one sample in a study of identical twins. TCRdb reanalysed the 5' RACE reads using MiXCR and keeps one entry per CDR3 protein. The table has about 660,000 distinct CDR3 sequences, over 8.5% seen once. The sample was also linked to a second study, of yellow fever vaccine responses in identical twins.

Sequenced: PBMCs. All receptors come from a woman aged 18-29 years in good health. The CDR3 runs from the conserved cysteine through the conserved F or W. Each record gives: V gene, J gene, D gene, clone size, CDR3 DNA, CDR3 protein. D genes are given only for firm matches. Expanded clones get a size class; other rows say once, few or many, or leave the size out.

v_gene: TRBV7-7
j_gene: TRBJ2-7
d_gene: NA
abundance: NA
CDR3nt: TGTGCTAGCAGCATTCGGACCGACGGAGAGCAGTACTTC
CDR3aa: CASSIRTDGEQYF

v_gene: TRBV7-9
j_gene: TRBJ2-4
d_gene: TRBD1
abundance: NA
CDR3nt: TGTGCCAGCAGCTTTTGGGACAGCGAATTCAAACCGGGCCCCCAGTACTTC
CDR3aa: CASSFWDSEFKPGPQYF

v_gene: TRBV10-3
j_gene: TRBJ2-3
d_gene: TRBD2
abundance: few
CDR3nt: TGTGCCATCAGTGACTCCCTAGCGGGAGGGCTGAGTGGGACAGATACGCAGTATTTT
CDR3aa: CAISDSLAGGLSGTDTQYF

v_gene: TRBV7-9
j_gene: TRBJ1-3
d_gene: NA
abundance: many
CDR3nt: TGTGCCAGCAGCTCAGCCAGCTCTGGAAACACCATATATTTT
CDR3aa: CASSSASSGNTIYF

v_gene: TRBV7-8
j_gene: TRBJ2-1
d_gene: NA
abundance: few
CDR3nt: TGTGCCAGCAGCTTAGCGTCTTCCGAGCAGTTCTTC
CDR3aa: CASSLASSEQFF

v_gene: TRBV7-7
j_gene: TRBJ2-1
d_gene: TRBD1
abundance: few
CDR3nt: TGTGCTAGCAGCTTAGTCTACGGACAGGGGGTCCCAGGGTCCTACAATGAGCAGTTCTTC
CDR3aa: CASSLVYGQGVPGSYNEQFF

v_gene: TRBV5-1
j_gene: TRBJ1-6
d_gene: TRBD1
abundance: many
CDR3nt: TGCGCCAGCAGCTTGGAGGGACAGGGTTATAATTCACCCCTCCACTTT
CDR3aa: CASSLEGQGYNSPLHF

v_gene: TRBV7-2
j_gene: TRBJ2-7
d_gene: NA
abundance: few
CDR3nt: TGTGCCAGCAGCGTTAGGGACGGGCCCTACGAGCAGTACTTC
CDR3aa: CASSVRDGPYEQYF

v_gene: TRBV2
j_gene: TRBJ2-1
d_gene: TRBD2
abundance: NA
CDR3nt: TGTGCCAGCGGGGGGGGACTACCGAGGAATGAGCAGTTCTTC
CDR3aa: CASGGGLPRNEQFF

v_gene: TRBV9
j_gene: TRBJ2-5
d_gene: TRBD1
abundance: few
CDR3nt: TGTGCCAGCAGCGTTGGAGGACAGGGCATAGGGACCCAGTACTTC
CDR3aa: CASSVGGQGIGTQYF

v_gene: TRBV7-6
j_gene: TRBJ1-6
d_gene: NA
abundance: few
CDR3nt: TGTGCCAGCAGCTATAGGGGCGAGAGCGATGGGAATTCACCCCTCCACTTT
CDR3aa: CASSYRGESDGNSPLHF

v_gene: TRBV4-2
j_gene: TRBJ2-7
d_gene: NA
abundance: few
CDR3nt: TGTGCCAGCAGCCCTCCAATTTCTCTCAGTCTCCACGAGCAGTACTTC
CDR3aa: CASSPPISLSLHEQYF

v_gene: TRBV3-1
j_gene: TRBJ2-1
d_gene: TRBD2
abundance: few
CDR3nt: TGTGCCAGCAGCCAAGCACTAGCGGGAGGGGGTGAGCAGTTCTTC
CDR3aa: CASSQALAGGGEQFF

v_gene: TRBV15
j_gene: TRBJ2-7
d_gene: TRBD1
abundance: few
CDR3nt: TGTGCCACCAGCAGATCCCGGGACAGGGTCACCGAGCAGTACTTC
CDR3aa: CATSRSRDRVTEQYF

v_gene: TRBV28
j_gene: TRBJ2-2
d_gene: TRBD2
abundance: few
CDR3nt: TGTGCCAGCAGTTTAAACGGGGGGGGGAACACCGGGGAGCTGTTTTTT
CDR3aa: CASSLNGGGNTGELFF

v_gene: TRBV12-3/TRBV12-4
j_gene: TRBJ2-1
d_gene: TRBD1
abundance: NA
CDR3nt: TGTGCCAGCAGTGTAAAATACAGGGGCAATGAGCAGTTCTTC
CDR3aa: CASSVKYRGNEQFF

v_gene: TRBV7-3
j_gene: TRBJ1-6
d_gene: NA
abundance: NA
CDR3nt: TGTGCCAGCAGCTTAACTGGGCAGGGGAATTCACCCCTCCACTTT
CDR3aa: CASSLTGQGNSPLHF

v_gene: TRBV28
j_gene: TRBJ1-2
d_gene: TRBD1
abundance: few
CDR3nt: TGTGCCAGCAGTTTCCCGTCAGGACAGGGGGCGAATGGCTACACCTTC
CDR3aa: CASSFPSGQGANGYTF

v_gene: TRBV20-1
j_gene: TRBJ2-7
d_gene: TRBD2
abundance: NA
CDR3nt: TGCAGTGCCGTCGGACTAGCGGGGCTAACCGGGTCCTACGAGCAGTACTTC
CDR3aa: CSAVGLAGLTGSYEQYF

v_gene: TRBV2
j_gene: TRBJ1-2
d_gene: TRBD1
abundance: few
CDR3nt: TGTGCCAGCACCGGACAGGGAGGAAGCTATGGCTACACCTTC
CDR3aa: CASTGQGGSYGYTF

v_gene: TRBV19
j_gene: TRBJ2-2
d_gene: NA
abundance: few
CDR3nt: TGTGCCAGTAGTATCTGGGGCGGACGTCGCACCGGGGAGCTGTTTTTT
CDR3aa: CASSIWGGRRTGELFF

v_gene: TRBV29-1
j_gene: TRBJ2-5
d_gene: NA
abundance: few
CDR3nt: TGCAGCGTTGAAGATAGAGGCCAGGTGATCCTAGAGACCCAGTACTTC
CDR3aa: CSVEDRGQVILETQYF

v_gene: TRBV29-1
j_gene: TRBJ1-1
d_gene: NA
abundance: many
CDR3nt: TGCAGCGTCGTTAGGTCGGTACCGAACACTGAAGCTTTCTTT
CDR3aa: CSVVRSVPNTEAFF

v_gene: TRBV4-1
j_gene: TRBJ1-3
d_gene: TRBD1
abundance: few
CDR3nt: TGCGCCAGCAGCCCAGGGACAGCCTCTGGAAACACCATATATTTT
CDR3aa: CASSPGTASGNTIYF

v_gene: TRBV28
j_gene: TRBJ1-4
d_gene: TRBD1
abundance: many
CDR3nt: TGTGCCAGCAGGTCTACAGGGGGCTCTGAAAAACTGTTTTTT
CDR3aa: CASRSTGGSEKLFF

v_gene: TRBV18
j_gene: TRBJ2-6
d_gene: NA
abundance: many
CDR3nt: TGTGCCAGCTCACCTGAGGCAGTCGGAAGCTCTGGGGCCAACGTCCTGACTTTC
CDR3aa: CASSPEAVGSSGANVLTF

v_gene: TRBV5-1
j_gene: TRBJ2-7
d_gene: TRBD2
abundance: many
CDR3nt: TGCGCCAGCAGCTTGGATTCAGGCGGGAGGGCTTACGAGCAGTACTTC
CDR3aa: CASSLDSGGRAYEQYF

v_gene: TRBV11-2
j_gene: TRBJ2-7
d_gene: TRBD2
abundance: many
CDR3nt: TGTGCCTCCGCGGGGGGCCATTACTACGAGCAGTACTTC
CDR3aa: CASAGGHYYEQYF

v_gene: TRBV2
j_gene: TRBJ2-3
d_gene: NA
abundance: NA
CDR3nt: TGTGCCAGCAGTGTGGACACAGATACGCAGTATTTT
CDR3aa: CASSVDTDTQYF

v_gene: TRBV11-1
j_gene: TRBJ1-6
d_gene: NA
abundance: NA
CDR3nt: TGTGCCAGCAGCTTATACGACAAGGGACACACCCAAGGTTCACCCCTCCACTTT
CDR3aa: CASSLYDKGHTQGSPLHF

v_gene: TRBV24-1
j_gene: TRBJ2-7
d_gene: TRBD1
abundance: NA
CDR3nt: TGTGCCACCAGTGACCCCGGGACAGGTTTCTACGAGCAGTACTTC
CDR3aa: CATSDPGTGFYEQYF

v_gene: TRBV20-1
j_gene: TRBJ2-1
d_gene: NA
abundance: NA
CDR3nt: TGCAGTGCTGGCAAGCCTCCGAGCTCCTACAATGAGCAGTTCTTC
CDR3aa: CSAGKPPSSYNEQFF

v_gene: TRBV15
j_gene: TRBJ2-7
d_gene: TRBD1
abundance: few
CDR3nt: TGTGCCACCAGCAGAGACCCCCCGGGACAGGAGGGCCACGAGCAGTACTTC
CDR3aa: CATSRDPPGQEGHEQYF

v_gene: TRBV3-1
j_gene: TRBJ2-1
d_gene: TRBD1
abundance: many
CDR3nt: TGTGCCAGCACCCCCGACAGGGGGGTCTACAATGAGCAGTTCTTC
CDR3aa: CASTPDRGVYNEQFF

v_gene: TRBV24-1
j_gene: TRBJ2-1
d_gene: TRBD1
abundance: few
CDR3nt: TGTGCCACCAGTGATCCGACAGGGGAGTCCGGAAATGAGCAGTTCTTC
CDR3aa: CATSDPTGESGNEQFF

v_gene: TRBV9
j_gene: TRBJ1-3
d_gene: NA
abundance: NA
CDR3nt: TGTGCCAGCAGCGCGACAGGTCTCTCTGGAAACACCATATATTTT
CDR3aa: CASSATGLSGNTIYF

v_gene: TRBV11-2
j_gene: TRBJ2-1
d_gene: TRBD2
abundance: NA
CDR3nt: TGTGCCAGCAGCCCCATAACTAGCGGACACAATGAGCAGTTCTTC
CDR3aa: CASSPITSGHNEQFF

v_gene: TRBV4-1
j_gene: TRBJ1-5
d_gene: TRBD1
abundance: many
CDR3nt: TGCGCCAGCAGCCCGACAGGGGGCAGAAATCAGCCCCAGCATTTT
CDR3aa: CASSPTGGRNQPQHF

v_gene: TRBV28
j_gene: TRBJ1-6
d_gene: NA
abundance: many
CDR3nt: TGTGCCAGCAGTTTATCGCGGAATTCACCCCTCCACTTT
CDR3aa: CASSLSRNSPLHF

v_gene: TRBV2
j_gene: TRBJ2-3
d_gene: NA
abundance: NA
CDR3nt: TGTGCCAGCAGTGTTAGGTTCGATGCAGATACGCAGTATTTT
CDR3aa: CASSVRFDADTQYF

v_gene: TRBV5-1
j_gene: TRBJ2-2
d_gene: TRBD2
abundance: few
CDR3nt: TGCGCCAGCAGCTTGTATCCTAGCGGGGGAAACACCGGGGAGCTGTTTTTT
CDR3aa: CASSLYPSGGNTGELFF

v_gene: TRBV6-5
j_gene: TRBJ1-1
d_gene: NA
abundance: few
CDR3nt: TGTGCCAGCAGTTACGGTGGCACCTTGAACACTGAAGCTTTCTTT
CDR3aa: CASSYGGTLNTEAFF

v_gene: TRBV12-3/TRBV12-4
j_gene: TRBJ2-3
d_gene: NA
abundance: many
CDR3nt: TGTGCCAGCAGTTTTGGGGTGGGGGGGCAAACAGATACGCAGTATTTT
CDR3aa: CASSFGVGGQTDTQYF

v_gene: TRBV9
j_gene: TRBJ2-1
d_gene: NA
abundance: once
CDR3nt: TGTGCCAGCGGCTGGGGGGCCGAGCAGTTCTTC
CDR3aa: CASGWGAEQFF

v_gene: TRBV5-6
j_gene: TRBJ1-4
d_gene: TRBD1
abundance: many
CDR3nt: TGTGCCAGCAGCTTCGACAGGGGGCGGACTAATGAAAAACTGTTTTTT
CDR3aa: CASSFDRGRTNEKLFF

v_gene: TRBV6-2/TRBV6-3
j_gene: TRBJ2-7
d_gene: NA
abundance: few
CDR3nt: TGTGCCAGCAGTTACCGTACGGGACCCACCTACGAGCAGTACTTC
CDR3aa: CASSYRTGPTYEQYF

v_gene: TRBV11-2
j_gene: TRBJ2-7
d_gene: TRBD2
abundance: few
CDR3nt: TGTGCCAGCAGCGCCCGGACTAGCGGGACCTACGAGCAGTACTTC
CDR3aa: CASSARTSGTYEQYF

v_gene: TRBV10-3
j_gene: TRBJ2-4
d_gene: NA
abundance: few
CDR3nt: TGTGCCATCAGTGAGGGGCCGGATGCTTTCATTCAGTACTTC
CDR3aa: CAISEGPDAFIQYF

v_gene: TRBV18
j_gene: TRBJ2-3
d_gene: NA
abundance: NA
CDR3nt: TGTGCCAGCTCCTATGGCAGGCTCACAGATACGCAGTATTTT
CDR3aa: CASSYGRLTDTQYF

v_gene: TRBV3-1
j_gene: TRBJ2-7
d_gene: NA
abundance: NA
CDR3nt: TGTGCCAGCAGCCAAGGGCAGGTTACCTACGAGCAGTACTTC
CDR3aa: CASSQGQVTYEQYF

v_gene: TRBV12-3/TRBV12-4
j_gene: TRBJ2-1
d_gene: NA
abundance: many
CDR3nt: TGTGCCAGCAGTCTCGGACAGCCGCAGTTCTTC
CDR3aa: CASSLGQPQFF

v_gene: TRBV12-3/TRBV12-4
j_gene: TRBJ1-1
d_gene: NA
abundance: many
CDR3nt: TGTGCCAGCAGCCAAGACGGACAAGTGACTGAAGCTTTCTTT
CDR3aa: CASSQDGQVTEAFF

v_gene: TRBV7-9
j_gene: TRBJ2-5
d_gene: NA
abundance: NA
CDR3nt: TGTGCCAGCAGCCCCGGGGGGCTGACGGAGACCCAGTACTTC
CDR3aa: CASSPGGLTETQYF

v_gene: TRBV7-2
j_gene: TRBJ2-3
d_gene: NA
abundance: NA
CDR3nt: TGTGCCAGCAGCCATATCGAGGCGGATACGCAGTATTTT
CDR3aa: CASSHIEADTQYF

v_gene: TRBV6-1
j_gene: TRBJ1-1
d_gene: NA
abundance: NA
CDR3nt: TGTGCCAGCAGTGACAGGACGGTGAACACTGAAGCTTTCTTT
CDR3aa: CASSDRTVNTEAFF